This passage covers 21 T cell receptor beta chains from one sample sequenced in a study of shared clonotypes between healthy human individuals. Profiling relied on immunoSEQ multiplex PCR, and the TCRdb table lists in-frame clones only, not all of them. The sample records 850,000 to 1,200,000 clones, around 76% being singletons. The sequenced material came from memory CD4+ T cells sorted from blood. Regarding subset: CD45RA-negative fraction. The source is a man between 18 and 35 years old in good health.

This clone occurred a few times. The chain is built from TRBV18 and TRBJ1-5; D is uncertain. The CDR3 sequence is 14 residues long. V lost 5 bases and J lost 0, with 8 bases in between. Germline V gives CDR1 KGHSH, CDR2 LQKENI. The DNA for the CDR3 is TGTGCCAGCTCAGAGTCGTATAGCAATCAGCCCCAGCATTTT. It encodes CASSESYSNQPQHF.

CDR3 bases: TGTGCCAGCAGCCACGTCCCGGGACAGGGATCGGGGTATGGCTACACCTTC. This encodes CASSHVPGQGSGYGYTF. The chain uses TRBV4-2 and TRBJ1-2; 9 bases line up with TRBD1. The CDR3 is 17 residues long. Germline V gene sequence: CDR1 LGHNA, CDR2 YNFKEQ. After removal of 3 bases from V and 5 bases from J, the junction contained 13 bases not matched to a gene.

The genes are TRBV5-6 and TRBJ1-1, with D uncertain. With 0 bases removed from V and 1 base from J, the gap between germline ends came to 7 bases. Germline V lookup: CDR1 SGHDT, CDR2 YYEEEE. The CDR3 spans 14 residues. The CDR3 region is CASSLAFGNTEAFF. The CDR3, as DNA: TGTGCCAGCAGCTTGGCCTTCGGGAACACTGAAGCTTTCTTT.

CDR3 residues: CSVDAGRGGSGANVLTF. The CDR3 DNA follows: TGCAGCGTTGACGCGGGCAGGGGGGGCTCTGGGGCCAACGTCCTGACTTTC. The gene calls are TRBV29-1 and TRBJ2-6; the D call may be TRBD1 or TRBD2 (7 bases each). Germline V lookup: CDR1 SQVTM, CDR2 ANQGSEA. With 3 bases removed from V and 0 bases from J, the gap between germline ends came to 15 bases. The CDR3 consists of 17 residues.

The chain employs TRBV5-1 and TRBJ2-7; 8 bases line up with TRBD1. This CDR3 spans 15 amino acids. With V trimmed by 3 bases and J by 2 bases, 7 bases remained unmatched. Germline CDR1 is SGHRS and CDR2 is YFSETQ. CDR3 nucleotides: TGCGCCAGCAGCTACGGACAGGGTGTGACCTACGAGCAGTACTTC. This translates into CASSYGQGVTYEQYF.

This clone has more than one count but fewer than ten. This chain joins TRBV9 and TRBJ1-3; D unresolved. The CDR3 is 15 amino acids. Trimming cost V 0 bases and J 0 bases, with 7 bases left between them. Germline V lookup: CDR1 SGDLS, CDR2 YYNGEE. CDR3 residues: CASSVDGNSGNTIYF. The CDR3 nucleotides read TGTGCCAGCAGCGTAGACGGAAACTCTGGAAACACCATATATTTT.

Ten or more counts support this clone. The chain joins TRBV10-3 to TRBJ2-1; D might be TRBD1 (6 bases). Trimming left V 6 bases short and J 0 bases short, with 12 bases between. The CDR3 contains 15 residues. Per the germline V gene, CDR1 is ENHRY and CDR2 is SYGVKD. The CDR3 region has the DNA TGTGCCATCAGGAGGGGGACGAGCTCCTACAATGAGCAGTTCTTC. Translated, it gives CAIRRGTSSYNEQFF.

The DNA of the CDR3 is TGTGCCAGCAGTTCCTATTACGGGGGGCGAGGCTACACCTTC. Amino acid sequence: CASSSYYGGRGYTF. The gene calls are TRBV28 and TRBJ1-2, with D possibly being TRBD1 (6 bases). V lost 4 bases and J 8 bases, leaving 17 bases between the germline ends. Germline V lookup: CDR1 MDHEN, CDR2 SYDVKM. The CDR3 length is 14 residues.

This clone came up a few times. This sequence joins TRBV5-4 and TRBJ2-1, with D maybe TRBD2 (6 bases). From germline, CDR1 is SGHNT and CDR2 YYREEE (reference sequence). This CDR3 is built from 16 residues. The V end lost 0 bases, the J end lost 0 bases, and 10 bases lay between the germline ends. The DNA for the CDR3 is TGTGCCAGCAGCTTGGGACTAGAGAGCTCCTACAATGAGCAGTTCTTC. This codes for CASSLGLESSYNEQFF. Looking up the rest from reference TRBV5-4 and TRBJ2-1 gives the full variable domain: ETGVTQSPTHLIKTRGQQVTLRCSSQSGHNTVSWYQQALGQGPQFIFQYYREEENGRGNFPPRFSGLQFPNYSSELNVNALELDDSALYLCASSLGLESSYNEQFFGPGTRLTVL.

V usage is TRBV6-6 and J usage is TRBJ2-2, with D perhaps given as TRBD1 or TRBD2 (5 bases each). There are 13 residues in the CDR3. Per germline, CDR1 MNHNY and CDR2 SVGAGI (reference sequence). V was clipped by 10 bases and J by 4 bases, with 13 bases between them. Here the CDR3 DNA reads TGTGCCACTCGGTGGGGGACCACCGGGGAGCTGTTTTTT. Translation: CATRWGTTGELFF.

This chain connects TRBV6-5 to TRBJ1-6; no clear D gene. In germline, CDR1 is MNHEY, CDR2 SVGAGI. V was cut by 6 bases and J by 11 bases, with 14 bases left in between. This CDR3 is 13 amino acids long. CDR3 protein: CASREAGSTPLHF. The CDR3 coding sequence is TGTGCCAGCAGGGAAGCGGGGTCGACACCCCTCCACTTT.

The J gene is TRBJ2-1, the V gene TRBV2; D could derive from TRBD1 or TRBD2 (6 bases each). Trimming left V 5 bases short and J 4 bases short, with 12 bases between. Germline CDR1 reads SNHLY; CDR2 reads FYNNEI. The CDR3 covers 14 residues. CDR3 nucleotide sequence: TGTGCCAGCAGTAAACTAGGGGGGTACAATGAGCAGTTCTTC. As protein: CASSKLGGYNEQFF.

On this clone: The sample has other DNA sequences that encode this CDR3 too. The chain links TRBV5-1 to TRBJ1-4; TRBD1 matches at 8 bases. CDR3 size: 13 residues. The ends lost 4 bases at V and 6 bases at J; junction bases unmatched: 2. Per germline, CDR1 SGHRS and CDR2 YFSETQ. The CDR3, as DNA: TGCGCCAGCAGCCCGGACAGGGATGAAAAACTGTTTTTT. It yields the protein CASSPDRDEKLFF.

The gene calls are TRBV6-5 and TRBJ2-1, with 10 positions matching TRBD2. Germline CDR1 MNHEY, CDR2 SVGAGI. V was clipped by 2 bases and J by 8 bases; unmatched bases: 6. The CDR3 has 15 residues. The CDR3 region has the DNA TGTGCCAGCAGTTACCCTAGCGGGAGTAGAGATGAGCAGTTCTTC. This sequence encodes CASSYPSGSRDEQFF.

The rearrangement links TRBV7-2 to TRBJ2-5, with 9 nucleotides matching TRBD1. V was pared by 2 bases and J by 1 base, with 5 bases of the junction left unmatched. Germline lookup yields CDR1 SGHTA and CDR2 FQGNSA. This CDR3 region has 16 residues. The CDR3 region has the DNA TGTGCCAGCAGCTTAACTGGGGGACAGGGCCAAGAGACCCAGTACTTC. Protein sequence: CASSLTGGQGQETQYF. Together with reference TRBV7-2 and TRBJ2-5, the CDR3 gives the full variable domain: GAGVSQSPSNKVTEKGKDVELRCDPISGHTALYWYRQSLGQGLEFLIYFQGNSAPDKSGLPSDRFSAERTGGSVSTLTIQRTQQEDSAVYLCASSLTGGQGQETQYFGPGTRLLVL.

This clone turned up a few times. The rearrangement joins TRBV2 to TRBJ1-2; 8 nucleotides line up with TRBD1. The CDR3 consists of 14 residues. J lost 5 bases, V lost 7 bases, and 9 bases had no gene match. Germline loops: CDR1 SNHLY, CDR2 FYNNEI. The CDR3 region has the DNA TGTGCCAGCACTGGGACAGGTCTGACTTATGGCTACACCTTC. It is translated as CASTGTGLTYGYTF.

This clone appeared a single time. This sequence joins TRBV2 and TRBJ2-5; D may match TRBD1 or TRBD2 (5 bases each). Between the trimmed V and J ends, which lost 6 bases and 5 bases, there was a span of 19 bases. This CDR3 comprises 15 residues. CDR1 SNHLY and CDR2 FYNNEI come from the germline V gene. As DNA, the CDR3 is TGTGCCAGCAGCGCTCCGGGGCGGGTTCGGGAGACCCAGTACTTC. Translated, it gives CASSAPGRVRETQYF.

This sequence joins TRBV19 and TRBJ2-7; D not resolved. Trimming removed 5 bases at V and 3 bases at J, with 11 bases between. The CDR3 has 13 residues. Germline CDR1 is LNHDA and CDR2 is SQIVND (reference sequence). In nucleotides, the CDR3 is TGTGCCAGTAGTTCGCAGGCGAACTACGAGCAGTACTTC. It specifies CASSSQANYEQYF.

The genes are TRBV19 and TRBJ2-2; 10 nucleotides agree with TRBD2. The length of the CDR3 is 17 residues. Germline assignment: CDR1 LNHDA and CDR2 SQIVND (reference sequence). V was clipped by 2 bases and J by 4 bases; unmatched bases: 7. DNA of the CDR3: TGTGCCAGTAGTATACTAGCGGGAGCGGGTGCCACCGGGGAGCTGTTTTTT. Residues: CASSILAGAGATGELFF.

This clone appeared many times. Here the CDR3 DNA reads TGTGCCAGCAGCCAAGATGGGGTTAGGTTGGCTAGCGGGACACCAGATACGCAGTATTTT. Protein sequence: CASSQDGVRLASGTPDTQYF. The chain couples TRBV14 to TRBJ2-3, with TRBD2 matching 9 bases. Germline trimming cut 0 bases from V and 4 bases from J; bases unmatched to any gene: 17. CDR1 SGHDN and CDR2 FVKESK come from the germline V gene. The CDR3 sequence is 20 residues long.

The rearrangement joins TRBV6-1 to TRBJ1-3, with TRBD1 as a possible D gene (5 bases). Germline CDR1 and CDR2: MNHNS and SASEGT. Trimming cost V 3 bases and J 9 bases, with 21 bases left between them. This CDR3 spans 16 amino acids. CDR3 in amino acids: CASSDLGTHSRGTIYF. CDR3 bases: TGTGCCAGCAGTGATCTTGGGACTCATTCGCGGGGCACCATATATTTT.